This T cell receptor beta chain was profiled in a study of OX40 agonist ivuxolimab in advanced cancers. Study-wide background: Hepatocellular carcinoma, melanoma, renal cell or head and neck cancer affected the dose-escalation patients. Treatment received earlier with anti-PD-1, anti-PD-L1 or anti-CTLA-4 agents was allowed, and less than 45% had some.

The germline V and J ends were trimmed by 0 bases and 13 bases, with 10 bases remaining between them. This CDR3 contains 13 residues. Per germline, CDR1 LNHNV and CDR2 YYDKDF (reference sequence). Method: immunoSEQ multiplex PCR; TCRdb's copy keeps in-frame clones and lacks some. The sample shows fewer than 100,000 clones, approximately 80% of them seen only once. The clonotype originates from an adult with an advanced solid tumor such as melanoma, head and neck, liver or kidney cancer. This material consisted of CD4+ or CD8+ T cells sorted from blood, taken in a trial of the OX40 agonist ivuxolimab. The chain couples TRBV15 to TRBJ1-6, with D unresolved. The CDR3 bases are TGTGCCACCAGCAGAGATCCGGAGTCGCCCCTCCACTTT. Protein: CATSRDPESPLHF.